What follows are 22 T cell receptor beta chains derived from one specimen sequenced in a study of regulatory T cells in long-lasting Graves disease. CDR3 regions were amplified by Arm-PCR using iRepertoire HTBI primers to build TCR beta libraries. In TCRdb, the multiplex PCR reads were re-called with MiXCR into one record per CDR3 protein. The sample includes under 450,000 distinct CDR3 sequences, approximately 25% seen only once; the top ten take under 35%. Time point: persistent/refractory GD, antithyroid drugs over 5 years with positive TRAb. The TCR library was prepared using RNA isolated from PBMCs. The sequenced sample was peripheral blood mononuclear cells (PBMCs), obtained when the disease was refractory, from a patient treated with antithyroid drugs. The receptors originated from a woman between 40 and 50 years old with Graves disease.

The chain links TRBV6-1 to TRBJ2-2; D possibly corresponds to TRBD2 (6 bases). V shed 2 bases and J shed 0 bases, with 16 bases lying between them. Germline lookup yields CDR1 MNHNS and CDR2 SASEGT. The length of the CDR3 is 18 residues. The CDR3 is CASSEPRRGLANTGELFF. The CDR3 region has the DNA TGTGCCAGCAGTGAACCGCGGCGGGGACTCGCGAACACCGGGGAGCTGTTTTTT.

This clonotype was found a few times. The V gene is TRBV20-1, the J gene TRBJ2-7; 9 bases are shared with TRBD2. Trimming removed 3 bases from V and 0 bases from J; junction bases left unmatched: 6. The germline CDR1 and CDR2 sequences are DFQATT and SNEGSKA (reference sequence). The CDR3 is made up of 15 amino acids. CDR3 in DNA: TGCAGTGCTAGCGGGCGGGGGGGCGACTCCTACGAGCAGTACTTC. Its translation: CSASGRGGDSYEQYF.

In this sample, this clonotype turned up many times. This chain uses TRBV28 with TRBJ2-7; 8 bases align to TRBD2. J lost 3 bases, V lost 5 bases, and 15 bases had no gene match. CDR3 length: 17 amino acids. Germline V CDR1 and CDR2: MDHEN, SYDVKM. CDR3 coding DNA: TGTGCCAGCAGTCCATATACCCGGGAGGGTTTATACTACGAGCAGTACTTC. Translated, it gives CASSPYTREGLYYEQYF.

The CDR3 here is CATSSGEINNEQFF. As DNA, the CDR3 is TGTGCCACCTCGTCGGGGGAGATTAACAATGAGCAGTTCTTC. The genes are TRBV10-3 and TRBJ2-1, with a weak D call TRBD2 (6 bases). From germline, CDR1 is ENHRY and CDR2 SYGVKD. The CDR3 contains 14 residues. The V end lost 10 bases, the J end lost 5 bases, and 18 bases lay between the germline ends.

The chain uses TRBV7-9 and TRBJ2-1, with unresolved D. With 0 bases removed from V and 9 bases from J, the gap between germline ends came to 12 bases. The CDR3 extends over 14 amino acids. Germline V gene lookup returns CDR1 SEHNR and CDR2 FQNEAQ (reference sequence). In nucleotides, the CDR3 is TGTGCCAGCAGCTTAGCAGGGTCGGTTCGTGAGCAGTTCTTC. It specifies CASSLAGSVREQFF.

The rearrangement uses TRBV20-1 and TRBJ2-1; 9 bases are a match to TRBD2. V trimming: 4 bases; J trimming: 8 bases; junction bases outside the gene matches: 9. Germline V lookup: CDR1 DFQATT, CDR2 SNEGSKA (reference sequence). The CDR3 consists of 14 residues. CDR3 amino acids: CSATTSGPSDEQFF. The CDR3 nucleotides are TGCAGTGCTACGACTAGCGGACCGTCCGATGAGCAGTTCTTC.

For this clonotype: This sequence may be a read error, since a much larger clone differs from it by one base. This chain connects TRBV2 to TRBJ1-1, with 8 positions matching TRBD1. Germline-derived CDR1 and CDR2 are SNHLY and FYNNEI. V shed 8 bases, J shed 0 bases, and the junction held 20 bases outside the gene matches. This CDR3 region has 19 residues. The CDR3 sequence is CASGWGPPGQEYLNTEAFF. The DNA of the CDR3 is TGTGCCAGCGGTTGGGGCCCTCCGGGACAGGAATACTTGAACACTGAAGCTTTCTTT.

This sequence joins TRBV9 and TRBJ1-2; D is unresolved. The CDR3 runs to 13 residues. Looked up from germline, CDR1 is SGDLS and CDR2 is YYNGEE. Trimming cost V 5 bases and J 6 bases, with 14 bases left between them. The CDR3 nucleotides are TGTGCCAGCAGTACCAGACCTGGGGATGGCTACACCTTC. Protein: CASSTRPGDGYTF. Supplemented by reference TRBV9 and TRBJ1-2, the full variable domain reads DSGVTQTPKHLITATGQRVTLRCSPRSGDLSVYWYQQSLDQGLQFLIQYYNGEERAKGNILERFSAQQFPDLHSELNLSSLELGDSALYFCASSTRPGDGYTFGSGTRLTVV.

The chain recombines TRBV5-1 with TRBJ2-1, with 7 nucleotides matching TRBD2. Trimming removed 0 bases from V and 4 bases from J; junction bases left unmatched: 4. The length of the CDR3 is 15 residues. Germline lookup yields CDR1 SGHRS and CDR2 YFSETQ. CDR3 residues: CASSLGGSAYNEQFF. CDR3 DNA sequence: TGCGCCAGCAGCTTGGGCGGGAGCGCATACAATGAGCAGTTCTTC.

This clonotype appeared many times. This chain connects TRBV12-3 or TRBV12-4 to TRBJ1-5; tentative D call: TRBD1 (5 bases). The CDR3 is 16 residues long. The germline V and J ends were trimmed by 5 bases and 6 bases, with 20 bases remaining between them. The CDR3 bases are TGTGCCAGCAGTCCTAGGGACGGAGTTTACGGTCAGCCCCAGCATTTT. This translates into CASSPRDGVYGQPQHF.

The chain carries TRBV28 and TRBJ2-5; D unclear. Germline CDR1 reads MDHEN; CDR2 reads SYDVKM. Between the trimmed V and J ends, which lost 2 bases and 6 bases, there was a span of 13 bases. The CDR3 is 14 amino acids. The CDR3 sequence: CASSLTGREKTQYF. The DNA for the CDR3 is TGTGCCAGCAGTTTAACTGGCAGAGAGAAGACCCAGTACTTC.

In this sample, this clonotype turned up a few times. CDR3 protein: CASSTGQTGELFF. The CDR3 DNA reads TGTGCCAGCAGTACGGGCCAGACCGGGGAGCTGTTTTTT. The chain is built from TRBV6-1 and TRBJ2-2; no clear D gene. CDR1 MNHNS and CDR2 SASEGT come from the germline V gene. The ends were cut back, 5 bases at V and 5 bases at J, with 9 bases in the middle. The CDR3 loop spans 13 amino acids.

V is TRBV29-1 and J is TRBJ2-7; TRBD1 matches at 11 bases. The CDR3 has 12 amino acids. Germline loops: CDR1 SQVTM, CDR2 ANQGSEA. The junction had 2 bases not matched to a gene; V was cut back by 4 bases and J by 6 bases. CDR3 in amino acids: CSVGTGGSEQYF. The CDR3 DNA reads TGCAGCGTTGGGACAGGGGGCTCCGAGCAGTACTTC.

This clonotype turned up a few times. The chain combines TRBV6-1 with TRBJ2-2; D uncertain. V was cut by 6 bases and J by 3 bases, with 20 bases left in between. The CDR3 runs 17 residues. Per the germline V gene, CDR1 is MNHNS and CDR2 is SASEGT. CDR3 DNA: TGTGCCAGCAGCACTTTATATTCCGGGTCCTACACCGGGGAGCTGTTTTTT. It codes for CASSTLYSGSYTGELFF.

This clonotype was seen ten or more times. The rearrangement links TRBV29-1 to TRBJ2-7; 10 bases agree with TRBD2. Germline V gene data show CDR1 as SQVTM and CDR2 as ANQGSEA. Germline trimming cut 7 bases from V and 4 bases from J; bases unmatched to any gene: 10. The CDR3 spans 14 residues. This CDR3 is CSAASSGRGYEQYF. DNA for the CDR3: TGCAGCGCCGCATCTAGCGGGAGAGGGTACGAGCAGTACTTC.

This clonotype was seen a handful of times. The chain uses TRBV4-2 and TRBJ2-2, with 7 bases aligning to TRBD2. From germline, CDR1 is LGHNA and CDR2 YNFKEQ. This CDR3 has 15 amino acids. V lost 4 bases and J lost 6; bases outside the gene matches: 8. The CDR3 loop reads CASSLGAGLAGELFF. The CDR3 DNA follows: TGTGCCAGCAGCCTTGGAGCGGGACTGGCCGGGGAGCTGTTTTTT.

This clonotype was detected only a few times. V and J are TRBV5-1 and TRBJ2-5; D ambiguous. Germline lookup yields CDR1 SGHRS and CDR2 YFSETQ. V gave up 6 bases and J gave up 0 bases, with 6 bases separating them. The CDR3 spans 12 residues. The CDR3 sequence is CASKANQETQYF. The CDR3 nucleotides read TGCGCCAGCAAGGCTAACCAAGAGACCCAGTACTTC.

This clonotype was seen ten or more times. The chain joins TRBV6-2 or TRBV6-3 to TRBJ1-1; D perhaps matches TRBD1 (5 bases). Trimming cost V 3 bases and J 11 bases, with 13 bases left between them. Germline V CDR1 and CDR2: MNHEY, SVGEGT. The CDR3 has 12 residues. CDR3 nucleotide sequence: TGTGCCAGCAGTTATTTTACGGGGACGGCTTTCTTT. This codes for CASSYFTGTAFF.

This clonotype was counted many times. The gene calls are TRBV28 and TRBJ2-7, with a tentative D call TRBD1 (5 bases). Germline V gene sequence: CDR1 MDHEN, CDR2 SYDVKM. V was cut by 6 bases and J by 3 bases, with 21 bases left in between. This CDR3 is built from 16 residues. The CDR3 DNA is TGTGCCAGCAGCCACGCGCCCCTGACAGCTAACTACGAGCAGTACTTC. Translating it yields CASSHAPLTANYEQYF.

This clonotype was detected ten times or more. This rearrangement joins TRBV7-6 to TRBJ2-2; D remains ambiguous. Germline loops: CDR1 SGHVS, CDR2 FNYEAQ. V lost 5 bases to trimming and J lost 6 bases, with 16 bases between them. The CDR3 spans 15 residues. CDR3 sequence reads: CASSRIEGYAGELFF. DNA for the CDR3: TGTGCCAGCAGCCGAATCGAAGGGTACGCCGGGGAGCTGTTTTTT.

This clonotype occurred many times. The rearrangement joins TRBV11-3 to TRBJ2-1; 7 bases line up with TRBD2. This CDR3 is built from 16 residues. Germline CDR1 and CDR2: SGHNT and YENEEA. V lost 5 bases, J lost 8 bases, and 15 bases stayed unmatched. This chain's CDR3 is CASSPALGAGRYEQFF. In DNA form, the CDR3 reads TGTGCCAGCAGCCCCGCCTTAGGAGCGGGAAGGTATGAGCAGTTCTTC.

This clonotype appeared many times. V usage is TRBV28 and J usage is TRBJ2-7; D remains unclear. Trimming removed 6 bases at V and 4 bases at J, with 13 bases between. There are 13 residues in the CDR3. Germline-derived CDR1 and CDR2 are MDHEN and SYDVKM. The CDR3, as DNA: TGTGCCAGCAGGTGGAACGGAAGATACGAGCAGTACTTC. It is translated as CASRWNGRYEQYF.